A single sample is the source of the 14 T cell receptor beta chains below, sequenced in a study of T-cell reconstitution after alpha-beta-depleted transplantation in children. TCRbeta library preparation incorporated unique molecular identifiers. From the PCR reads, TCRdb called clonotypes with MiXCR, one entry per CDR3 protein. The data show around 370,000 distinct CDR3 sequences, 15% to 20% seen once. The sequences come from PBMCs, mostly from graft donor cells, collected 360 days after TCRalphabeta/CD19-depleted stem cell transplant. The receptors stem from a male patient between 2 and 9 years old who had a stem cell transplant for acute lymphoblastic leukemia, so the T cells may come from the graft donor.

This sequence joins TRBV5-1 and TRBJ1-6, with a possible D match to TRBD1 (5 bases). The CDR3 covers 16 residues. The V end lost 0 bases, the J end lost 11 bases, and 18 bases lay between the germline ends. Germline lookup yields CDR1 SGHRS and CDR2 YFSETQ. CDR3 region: CASSLAGRVGLAPLHF. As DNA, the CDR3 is TGCGCCAGCAGCTTGGCCGGCAGGGTGGGATTGGCACCCCTCCACTTT.

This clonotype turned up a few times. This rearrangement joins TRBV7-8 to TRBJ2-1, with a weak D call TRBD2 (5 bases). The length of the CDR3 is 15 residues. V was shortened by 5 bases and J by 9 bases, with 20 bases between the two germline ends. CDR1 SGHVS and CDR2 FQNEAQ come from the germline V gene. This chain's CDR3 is CASSPSPRLAGEQFF. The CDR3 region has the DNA TGTGCCAGCAGCCCTAGCCCTCGGCTAGCAGGTGAGCAGTTCTTC. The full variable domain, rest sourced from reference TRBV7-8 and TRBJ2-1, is GAGVSQSPRYKVAKRGQDVALRCDPISGHVSLFWYQQALGQGPEFLTYFQNEAQLDKSGLPSDRFFAERPEGSVSTLKIQRTQQEDSAVYLCASSPSPRLAGEQFFGPGTRLTVL.

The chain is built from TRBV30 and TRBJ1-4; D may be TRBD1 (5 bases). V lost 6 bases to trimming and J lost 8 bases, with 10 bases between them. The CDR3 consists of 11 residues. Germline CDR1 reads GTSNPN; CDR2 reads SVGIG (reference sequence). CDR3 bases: TGTGCCTGCGGGGAGGGGGAAAAACTGTTTTTT. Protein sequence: CACGEGEKLFF.

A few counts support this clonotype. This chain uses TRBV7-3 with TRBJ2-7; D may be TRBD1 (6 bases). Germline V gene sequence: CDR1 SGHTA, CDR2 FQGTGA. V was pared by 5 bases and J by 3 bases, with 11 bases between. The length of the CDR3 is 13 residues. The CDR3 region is CASSQQGNYEQYF. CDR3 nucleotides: TGTGCCAGCAGCCAACAGGGTAACTACGAGCAGTACTTC.

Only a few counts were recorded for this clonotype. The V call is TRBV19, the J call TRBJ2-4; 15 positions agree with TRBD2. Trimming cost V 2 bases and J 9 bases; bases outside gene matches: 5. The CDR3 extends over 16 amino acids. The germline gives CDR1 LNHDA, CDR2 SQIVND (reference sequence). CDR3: CASSIRGLAGGGIQYF. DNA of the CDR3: TGTGCCAGTAGTATAAGGGGACTAGCGGGAGGAGGCATTCAGTACTTC.

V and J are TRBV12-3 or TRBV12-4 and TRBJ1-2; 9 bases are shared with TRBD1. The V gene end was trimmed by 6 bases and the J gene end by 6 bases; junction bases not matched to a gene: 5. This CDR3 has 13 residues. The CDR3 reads CASRGGTGNGYTF. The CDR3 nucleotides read TGTGCCAGCAGGGGCGGGACAGGGAATGGCTACACCTTC.

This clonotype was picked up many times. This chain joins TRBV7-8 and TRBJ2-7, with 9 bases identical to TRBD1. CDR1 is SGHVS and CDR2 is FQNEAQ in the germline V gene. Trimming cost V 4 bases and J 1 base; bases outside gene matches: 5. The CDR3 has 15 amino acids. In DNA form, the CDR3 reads TGTGCCAGCAGCTACATGGGGACAGGGTCCTACGAGCAGTACTTC. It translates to CASSYMGTGSYEQYF.

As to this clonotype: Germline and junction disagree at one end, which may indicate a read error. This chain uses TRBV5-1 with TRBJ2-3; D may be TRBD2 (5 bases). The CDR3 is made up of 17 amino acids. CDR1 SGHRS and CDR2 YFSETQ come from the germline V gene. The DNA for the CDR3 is TGCGCCAGCAGCTTGGAAGTAGCGCCCCCCGAGTTAGATACGCGGTATTTT. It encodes CASSLEVAPPELDTRYF. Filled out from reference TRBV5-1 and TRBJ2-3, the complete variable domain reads KAGVTQTPRYLIKTRGQQVTLSCSPISGHRSVSWYQQTPGQGLQFLFEYFSETQRNKGNFPGRFSGRQFSNSRSEMNVSTLELGDSALYLCASSLEVAPPELDTRYFGPGTRLTVL.

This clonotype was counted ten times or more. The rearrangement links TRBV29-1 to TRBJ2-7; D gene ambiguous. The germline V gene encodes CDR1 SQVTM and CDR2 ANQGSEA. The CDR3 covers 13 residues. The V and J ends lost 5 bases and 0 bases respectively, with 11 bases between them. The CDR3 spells CSVKITSSYEQYF. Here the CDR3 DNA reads TGCAGCGTTAAGATAACGAGCTCCTACGAGCAGTACTTC.

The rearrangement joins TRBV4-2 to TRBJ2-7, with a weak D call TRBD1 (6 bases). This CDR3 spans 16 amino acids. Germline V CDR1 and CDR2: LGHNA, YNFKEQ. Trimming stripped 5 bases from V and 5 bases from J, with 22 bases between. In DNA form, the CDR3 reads TGTGCCAGCAGCGTAAGCAGGGGTGGGTCTTGGAACGAGCAGTACTTC. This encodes CASSVSRGGSWNEQYF.

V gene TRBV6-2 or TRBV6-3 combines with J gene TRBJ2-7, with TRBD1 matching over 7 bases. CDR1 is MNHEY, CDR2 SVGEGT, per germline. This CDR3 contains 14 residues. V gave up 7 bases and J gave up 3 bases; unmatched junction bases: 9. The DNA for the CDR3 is TGTGCCAGCAATCAGAGGGACAGCGGCTACGAGCAGTACTTC. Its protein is CASNQRDSGYEQYF.

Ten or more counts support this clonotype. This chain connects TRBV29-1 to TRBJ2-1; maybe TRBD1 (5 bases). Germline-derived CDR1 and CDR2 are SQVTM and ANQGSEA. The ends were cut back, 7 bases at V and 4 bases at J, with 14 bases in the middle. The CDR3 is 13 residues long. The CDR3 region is CSGKRQGYNEQFF. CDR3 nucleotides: TGCAGCGGCAAGAGGCAGGGATACAATGAGCAGTTCTTC.

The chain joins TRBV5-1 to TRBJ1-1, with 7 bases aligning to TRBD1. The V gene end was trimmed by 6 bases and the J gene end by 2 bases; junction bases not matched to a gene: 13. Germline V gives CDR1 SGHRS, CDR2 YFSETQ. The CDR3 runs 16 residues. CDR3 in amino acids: CASKAHDRVGNTEAFF. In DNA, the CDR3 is TGCGCCAGCAAGGCCCACGACAGGGTAGGAAACACTGAAGCTTTCTTT.

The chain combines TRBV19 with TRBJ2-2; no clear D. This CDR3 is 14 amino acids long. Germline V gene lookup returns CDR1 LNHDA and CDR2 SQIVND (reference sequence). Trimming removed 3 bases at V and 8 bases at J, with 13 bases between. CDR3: CASSIGVGSGELFF. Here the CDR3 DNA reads TGTGCCAGTAGTATTGGGGTGGGGTCGGGGGAGCTGTTTTTT. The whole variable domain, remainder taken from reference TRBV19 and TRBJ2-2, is DGGITQSPKYLFRKEGQNVTLSCEQNLNHDAMYWYRQDPGQGLRLIYYSQIVNDFQKGDIAEGYSVSREKKESFPLTVTSAQKNPTAFYLCASSIGVGSGELFFGEGSRLTVL.